The 24 T cell receptor beta chains reported below all come from one sample, sequenced in a study of blood T cells in healthy people across ages. Using a J-beta primer mix together with a sample-barcoded 5' primer, a second PCR was run for about 6 to 11 cycles. One entry per CDR3 protein, called by TCRdb with MiXCR from the 5' RACE reads. The sample has over 1.5 million distinct CDR3 sequences, approximately 50% seen once. The sample comprised blood. The receptors derive from a woman in her 40s in good health.

The chain recombines TRBV2 with TRBJ2-6, with D unclear. Germline V gives CDR1 SNHLY, CDR2 FYNNEI. Trimming took off 1 base at V and 3 bases at J, with 7 bases between the two ends. This CDR3 contains 15 residues. CDR3 amino acids: CASSEGGYGANVLTF. CDR3 DNA sequence: TGTGCCAGCAGTGAAGGCGGATATGGGGCCAACGTCCTGACTTTC. The variable domain in full, with the rest retrieved from reference TRBV2 and TRBJ2-6, is EPEVTQTPSHQVTQMGQEVILRCVPISNHLYFYWYRQILGQKVEFLVSFYNNEISEKSEIFDDQFSVERPDGSNFTLKIRSTKLEDSAMYFCASSEGGYGANVLTFGAGSRLTVL.

The CDR3 spells CASSAHSRLNTGELFF. CDR3 in DNA: TGTGCCAGCAGCGCCCACAGCCGTCTGAACACCGGGGAGCTGTTTTTT. V gene TRBV9 combines with J gene TRBJ2-2; D unclear. The CDR3 extends over 16 amino acids. Trimming pared 3 bases from V and 1 base from J, leaving 13 bases between. Per germline, CDR1 SGDLS and CDR2 YYNGEE. Full variable domain (rest looked up from reference TRBV9 and TRBJ2-2): DSGVTQTPKHLITATGQRVTLRCSPRSGDLSVYWYQQSLDQGLQFLIQYYNGEERAKGNILERFSAQQFPDLHSELNLSSLELGDSALYFCASSAHSRLNTGELFFGEGSRLTVL.

V gene TRBV5-1 combines with J gene TRBJ1-2, with TRBD1 as a possible D gene (5 bases). This CDR3 region has 14 residues. CDR1 is SGHRS, CDR2 YFSETQ, per germline. V dropped 0 bases and J dropped 8 bases, with 14 bases sitting between them. The CDR3 reads CASSLATETRGYTF. CDR3 DNA: TGCGCCAGCAGCTTGGCGACAGAAACTAGGGGCTACACCTTC.

This clonotype was seen a few times. The chain couples TRBV27 to TRBJ1-1; no firm D call. There are 13 residues in the CDR3. The germline V gene encodes CDR1 MNHEY and CDR2 SMNVEV (reference sequence). Trimming removed 5 bases from V and 1 base from J, with 8 bases in between. CDR3 in amino acids: CASSVVRNTEAFF. In nucleotides, the CDR3 is TGTGCCAGCAGTGTAGTAAGGAACACTGAAGCTTTCTTT.

V is TRBV20-1 and J is TRBJ2-5; no firm D call. This CDR3 has 13 amino acids. CDR1 DFQATT and CDR2 SNEGSKA come from the germline V gene (reference sequence). V lost 3 bases and J 4 bases, leaving 12 bases between the germline ends. This chain's CDR3 is CSARTTPRETQYF. CDR3 DNA sequence: TGCAGTGCTAGGACGACCCCGCGAGAGACCCAGTACTTC.

J is TRBJ2-7 and V is TRBV5-1; D is ambiguous. This CDR3 is built from 16 residues. V gave up 0 bases and J gave up 10 bases, with 23 bases separating them. Germline lookup yields CDR1 SGHRS and CDR2 YFSETQ. This chain's CDR3 is CASSLAVSTNTATQYF. As DNA, the CDR3 is TGCGCCAGCAGCTTGGCGGTCTCGACGAACACGGCAACCCAGTACTTC.

V gene TRBV7-2 combines with J gene TRBJ1-6; maybe TRBD1 (6 bases). Germline V gene lookup returns CDR1 SGHTA and CDR2 FQGNSA. The V and J ends lost 5 bases and 14 bases respectively, with 16 bases between them. The CDR3 totals 13 residues. Written as DNA, the CDR3 is TGTGCCAGCAGCCGGACAGAGAGATCTGCCCTCCACTTT. Its translation is CASSRTERSALHF.

V is TRBV28 and J is TRBJ2-7; TRBD2 is a possible D gene (6 bases). With 5 bases removed from V and 5 bases from J, the gap between germline ends came to 19 bases. The CDR3 length is 15 residues. Germline values: CDR1 MDHEN, CDR2 SYDVKM. CDR3 amino acids: CASSPPGTGRNEQYF. The DNA of the CDR3 is TGTGCCAGCAGTCCCCCCGGGACTGGGAGAAACGAGCAGTACTTC.

The chain joins TRBV28 to TRBJ1-5; D gene uncertain. The CDR3 sequence is 15 residues long. V was pared by 3 bases and J by 3 bases, with 12 bases between. From germline, CDR1 is MDHEN and CDR2 SYDVKM. CDR3 in amino acids: CASSLVIPYNQPQHF. CDR3 DNA: TGTGCCAGCAGTTTGGTCATTCCGTACAATCAGCCCCAGCATTTT.

A few counts support this clonotype. CDR3 coding DNA: TGTGCCAGCAGCGCCCGGGTCCTACAGGCTGGGGCCAACGTCCTGACTTTC. Protein sequence: CASSARVLQAGANVLTF. The V and J genes are TRBV9 and TRBJ2-6, with D maybe TRBD1 (5 bases). V was trimmed by 3 bases and J by 2 bases, leaving 15 bases between them. There are 17 residues in the CDR3. Germline CDR1 SGDLS, CDR2 YYNGEE.

In regard to this clonotype: One end of the junction fails to match germline, which may point to a read error. The chain has TRBV7-6 and TRBJ1-2, with 8 bases lining up with TRBD1. CDR3 length equals 16 residues. Germline CDR1 reads SGHVS; CDR2 reads FNYEAQ. CDR3 DNA sequence: TGTGCCAGCAGTTTAGCCTACAGGGGGGGCCGCTATGGCTACACCTTC. Amino acids: CASSLAYRGGRYGYTF.

The genes are TRBV10-3 and TRBJ2-7; TRBD1 matches 10 bases. Losses at the gene ends were 6 bases for V and 5 bases for J; bases not matched to a gene: 1. From germline, CDR1 is ENHRY and CDR2 SYGVKD. The CDR3 consists of 12 residues. In nucleotides, the CDR3 is TGTGCCATCAGCGGGACAGGGGACGAGCAGTACTTC. This translates into CAISGTGDEQYF.

This chain uses TRBV4-3 with TRBJ2-5; D call uncertain. V was trimmed by 3 bases and J by 1 base, leaving 12 bases between them. Germline V gene lookup returns CDR1 LGHNA and CDR2 YSLEER. This CDR3 comprises 15 residues. CDR3 protein: CASSQVYPAQETQYF. The CDR3 region has the DNA TGCGCCAGCAGCCAGGTTTACCCCGCCCAAGAGACCCAGTACTTC.

This clonotype has only one observation. The rearrangement uses TRBV15 and TRBJ1-2, with 10 bases fitting TRBD1. CDR1 and CDR2 from the germline V gene are LNHNV and YYDKDF (reference sequence). V was pared by 2 bases and J by 8 bases, with 11 bases of the junction left unmatched. This CDR3 region has 16 residues. CDR3: CATSRMRGQGLGGYTF. CDR3 bases: TGTGCCACCAGCAGAATGAGGGGACAGGGGCTCGGCGGCTACACCTTC. The full variable domain, in which reference TRBV15 and TRBJ1-2 provide the parts outside the CDR3, is DAMVIQNPRYQVTQFGKPVTLSCSQTLNHNVMYWYQQKSSQAPKLLFHYYDKDFNNEADTPDNFQSRRPNTSFCFLDIRSPGLGDTAMYLCATSRMRGQGLGGYTFGSGTRLTVV.

The chain combines TRBV7-9 with TRBJ1-2; D remains ambiguous. The V and J ends lost 4 bases and 13 bases respectively, with 16 bases between them. The CDR3 extends over 12 amino acids. Germline CDR1 and CDR2: SEHNR and FQNEAQ (reference sequence). The CDR3 DNA reads TGTGCCAGCAGCTCCGGGCTTCGGTCGGCCACCTTC. It translates to CASSSGLRSATF.

In this sample, this clonotype turned up a few times. The V and J genes are TRBV4-1 and TRBJ2-3; 12 bases are shared with TRBD2. This CDR3 is 16 amino acids long. V trimming: 2 bases; J trimming: 6 bases; junction bases outside the gene matches: 6. Germline V gene lookup returns CDR1 MGHRA and CDR2 YSYEKL. The CDR3 DNA reads as TGCGCCAGCAGCCAAATAACTAGCGGGGGGCCCGATACGCAGTATTTT. Translated: CASSQITSGGPDTQYF.

The J gene is TRBJ1-2, the V gene TRBV7-9; D is undetermined. Germline V CDR1 and CDR2: SEHNR, FQNEAQ (reference sequence). The V and J ends lost 8 bases and 7 bases respectively, with 17 bases between them. The CDR3 is made up of 13 amino acids. The CDR3 loop is CASFQSLLSGYTF. As DNA, the CDR3 is TGTGCCAGCTTCCAAAGTCTTCTTTCTGGCTACACCTTC.

The chain links TRBV12-3 or TRBV12-4 to TRBJ1-5; TRBD1 is a possible D gene (5 bases). V dropped 6 bases and J dropped 3 bases, with 15 bases sitting between them. CDR3 length: 15 residues. The CDR3 region has the DNA TGTGCCAGCAGGTCCGCAGGGCCTAACAATCAGCCCCAGCATTTT. It codes for CASRSAGPNNQPQHF.

This chain uses TRBV7-8 with TRBJ2-7, with 8 bases matching TRBD1. Germline V gene lookup returns CDR1 SGHVS and CDR2 FQNEAQ. The CDR3 has 15 amino acids. The trim removed 3 bases at V and 3 bases at J, leaving 7 bases unmatched. The CDR3 is CASSFESGQGYEQYF. As DNA, the CDR3 is TGTGCCAGCAGCTTCGAATCCGGACAGGGCTACGAGCAGTACTTC.

This clonotype was detected a few times. The chain carries TRBV12-3 or TRBV12-4 and TRBJ2-7; TRBD1 might be the D (5 bases). The V and J ends lost 8 bases and 2 bases respectively, with 16 bases between them. The CDR3 totals 14 residues. The CDR3 nucleotides are TGTGCCAGCCGATTAACAGGAGAACCCTACGAGCAGTACTTC. It specifies CASRLTGEPYEQYF.

The chain joins TRBV20-1 to TRBJ2-1, with TRBD2 matching over 12 bases. V trimming: 6 bases; J trimming: 7 bases; junction bases outside the gene matches: 16. CDR1 DFQATT and CDR2 SNEGSKA come from the germline V gene (reference sequence). The CDR3 is 17 residues long. DNA of the CDR3: TGCAGTGCCCAACCCCCTAGCGGGGGGGGCTTTTTGAATGAGCAGTTCTTC. Translating it yields CSAQPPSGGGFLNEQFF.

This chain joins TRBV24-1 and TRBJ1-2; 9 nucleotides agree with TRBD1. The CDR3 has 17 amino acids. Unmatched junction bases numbered 10, after V lost 4 bases and J lost 2 bases. CDR1 is KGHDR, CDR2 SFDVKD, per germline. The CDR3 DNA sequence: TGTGCCACCAGTGACCCGGGACAGGGACACCCAAACTATGGCTACACCTTC. This gives the protein CATSDPGQGHPNYGYTF.

This clonotype has only one observation. The chain combines TRBV7-6 with TRBJ2-3; 11 bases align to TRBD2. V was pared by 4 bases and J by 6 bases, with 15 bases of the junction left unmatched. The CDR3 has 18 residues. CDR1 SGHVS and CDR2 FNYEAQ come from the germline V gene. CDR3 amino acids: CASSSRAVTSGSPDTQYF. CDR3 in DNA: TGTGCCAGCAGCTCCAGAGCCGTAACTAGCGGGAGTCCTGATACGCAGTATTTT. Using reference TRBV7-6 and TRBJ2-3 for the parts outside the CDR3, the full variable domain is GAGVSQSPRYKVTKRGQDVALRCDPISGHVSLYWYRQALGQGPEFLTYFNYEAQQDKSGLPNDRFSAERPEGSISTLTIQRTEQRDSAMYRCASSSRAVTSGSPDTQYFGPGTRLTVL.

This clonotype occurred a few times. J is TRBJ1-4 and V is TRBV13; 8 bases match TRBD1. There are 16 residues in the CDR3. Germline CDR1 and CDR2: PRHDT and FYEKMQ (reference sequence). The ends lost 3 bases at V and 8 bases at J; junction bases unmatched: 11. CDR3: CASSLGTGQGREKLFF. In nucleotides, the CDR3 is TGTGCCAGCAGCTTGGGGACCGGACAGGGTAGGGAAAAACTGTTTTTT.